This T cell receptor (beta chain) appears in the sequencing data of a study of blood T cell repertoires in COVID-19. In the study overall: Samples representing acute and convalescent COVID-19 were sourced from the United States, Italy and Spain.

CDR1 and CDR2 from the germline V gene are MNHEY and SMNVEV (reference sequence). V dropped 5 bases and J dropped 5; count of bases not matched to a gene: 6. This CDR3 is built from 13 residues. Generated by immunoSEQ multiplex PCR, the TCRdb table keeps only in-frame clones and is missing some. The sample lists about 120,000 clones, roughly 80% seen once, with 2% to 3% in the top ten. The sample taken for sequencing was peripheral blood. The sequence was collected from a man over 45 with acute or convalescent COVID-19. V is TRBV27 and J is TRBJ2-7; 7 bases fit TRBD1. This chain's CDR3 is CASSPGTAHEQYF. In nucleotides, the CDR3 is TGTGCCAGCAGTCCCGGGACAGCCCACGAGCAGTACTTC.